The clone carrying this TCR beta chain was recorded a few times. The antigen remains unidentified. Germline CDR1 reads SGHRS; CDR2 reads YFSETQ. V was clipped by 0 bases and J by 1 base, with 8 bases between them. The CDR3 totals 14 residues. The source of the sample is a study of T cell responses to AZD1222 COVID-19 vaccine. Study results and caveats: Donors were chiefly white British, with a greater number of females, and clonal diversity was perhaps underestimated. Among those given AZD1222, only five or six were seropositive at baseline. Spike-specific TCR repertoires showed rising breadth and depth after two AZD1222 doses. Dominant CD4 TCR responses targeted spike regions 160-218 and 743-854.

Libraries were prepared by immunoSEQ multiplex PCR; TCRdb keeps only in-frame clonotypes and omits some of them. The top ten hold about 3.7% of the sample, which has 87,000 or so clones, 85% to 90% seen once. This specimen consisted of peripheral blood, obtained on day 0 of AZD1222 vaccination. The source is an adult in good health. The chain employs TRBV5-1 and TRBJ2-7; no clear D gene. As DNA, the CDR3 is TGCGCCAGCAGCTTGGCCACCAGATCCTACGAGCAGTACTTC. It translates to CASSLATRSYEQYF.